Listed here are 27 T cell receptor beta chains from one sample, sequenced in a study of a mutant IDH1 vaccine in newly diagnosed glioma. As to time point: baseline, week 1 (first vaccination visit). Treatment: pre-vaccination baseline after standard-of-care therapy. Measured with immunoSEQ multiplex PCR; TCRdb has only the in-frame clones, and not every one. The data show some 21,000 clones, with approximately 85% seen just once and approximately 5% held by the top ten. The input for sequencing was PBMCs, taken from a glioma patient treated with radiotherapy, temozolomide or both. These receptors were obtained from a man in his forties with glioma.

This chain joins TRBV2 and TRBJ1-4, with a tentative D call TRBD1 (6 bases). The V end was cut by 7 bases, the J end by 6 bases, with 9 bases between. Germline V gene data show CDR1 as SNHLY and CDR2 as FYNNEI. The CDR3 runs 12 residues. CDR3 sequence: CASKGEDEKLFF. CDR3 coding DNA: TGTGCCAGCAAGGGGGAAGATGAAAAACTGTTTTTT. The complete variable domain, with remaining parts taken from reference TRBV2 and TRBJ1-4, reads EPEVTQTPSHQVTQMGQEVILRCVPISNHLYFYWYRQILGQKVEFLVSFYNNEISEKSEIFDDQFSVERPDGSNFTLKIRSTKLEDSAMYFCASKGEDEKLFFGSGTQLSVL.

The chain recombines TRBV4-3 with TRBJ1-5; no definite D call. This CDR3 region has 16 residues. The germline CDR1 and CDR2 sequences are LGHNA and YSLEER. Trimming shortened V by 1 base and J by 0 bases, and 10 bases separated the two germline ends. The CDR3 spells CASSQGLKASNQPQHF. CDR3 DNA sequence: TGCGCCAGCAGCCAAGGATTGAAGGCTAGCAATCAGCCCCAGCATTTT.

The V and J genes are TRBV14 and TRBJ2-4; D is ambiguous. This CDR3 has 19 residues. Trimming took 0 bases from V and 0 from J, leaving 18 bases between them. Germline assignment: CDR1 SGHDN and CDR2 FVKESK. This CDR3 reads CASSQDPPRRPGAKNIQYF. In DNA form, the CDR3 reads TGTGCCAGCAGCCAAGATCCACCCCGGCGACCGGGAGCCAAAAACATTCAGTACTTC.

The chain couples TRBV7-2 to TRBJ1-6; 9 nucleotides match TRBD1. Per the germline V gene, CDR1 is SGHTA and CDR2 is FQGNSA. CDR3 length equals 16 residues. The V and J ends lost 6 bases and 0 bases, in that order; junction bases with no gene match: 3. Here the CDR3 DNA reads TGTGCCAGCAGAGGGACAGGGAGCTCCTATAATTCACCCCTCCACTTT. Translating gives CASRGTGSSYNSPLHF. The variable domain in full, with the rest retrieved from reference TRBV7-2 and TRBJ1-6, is GAGVSQSPSNKVTEKGKDVELRCDPISGHTALYWYRQSLGQGLEFLIYFQGNSAPDKSGLPSDRFSAERTGGSVSTLTIQRTQQEDSAVYLCASRGTGSSYNSPLHFGNGTRLTVT.

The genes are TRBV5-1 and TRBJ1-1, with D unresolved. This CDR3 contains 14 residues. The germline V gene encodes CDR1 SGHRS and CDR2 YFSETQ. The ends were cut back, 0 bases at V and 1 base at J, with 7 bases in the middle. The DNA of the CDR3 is TGCGCCAGCAGCTTGGACTTTAAGAACACTGAAGCTTTCTTT. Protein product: CASSLDFKNTEAFF.

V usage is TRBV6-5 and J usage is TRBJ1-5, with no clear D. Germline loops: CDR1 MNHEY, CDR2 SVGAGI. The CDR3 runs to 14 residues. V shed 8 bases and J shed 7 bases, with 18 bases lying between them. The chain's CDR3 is CASPSYHGPQPQHF. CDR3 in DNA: TGTGCCAGCCCATCTTATCATGGGCCACAGCCCCAGCATTTT.

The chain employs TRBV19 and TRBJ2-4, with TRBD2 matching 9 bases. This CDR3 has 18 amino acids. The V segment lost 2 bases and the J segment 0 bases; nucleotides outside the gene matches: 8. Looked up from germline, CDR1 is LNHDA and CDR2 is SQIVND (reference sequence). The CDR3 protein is CASSISASGKLAKNIQYF. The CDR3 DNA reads TGTGCCAGTAGTATATCGGCTAGCGGGAAACTAGCCAAAAACATTCAGTACTTC.

The CDR3 protein is CSVWTGTGYTF. As DNA, the CDR3 is TGCAGCGTATGGACAGGGACTGGCTACACCTTC. The rearrangement joins TRBV29-1 to TRBJ1-2, with TRBD1 matching 8 bases. The germline CDR1 and CDR2 sequences are SQVTM and ANQGSEA. The V gene end was trimmed by 6 bases and the J gene end by 7 bases; junction bases not matched to a gene: 4. The CDR3 runs to 11 residues.

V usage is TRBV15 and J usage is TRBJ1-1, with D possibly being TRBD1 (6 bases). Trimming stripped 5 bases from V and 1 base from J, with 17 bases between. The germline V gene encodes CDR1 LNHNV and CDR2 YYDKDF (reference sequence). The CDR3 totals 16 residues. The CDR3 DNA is TGTGCCACCAGCCCTGAAGACAGGCGATCGAACACTGAAGCTTTCTTT. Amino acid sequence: CATSPEDRRSNTEAFF.

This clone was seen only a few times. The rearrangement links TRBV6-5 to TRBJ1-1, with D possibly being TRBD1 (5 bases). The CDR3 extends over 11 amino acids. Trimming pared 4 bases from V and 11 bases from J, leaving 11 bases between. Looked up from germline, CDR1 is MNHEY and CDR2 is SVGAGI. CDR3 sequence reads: CASSFGTSAFF. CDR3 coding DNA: TGTGCCAGCAGTTTTGGGACTTCGGCTTTCTTT.

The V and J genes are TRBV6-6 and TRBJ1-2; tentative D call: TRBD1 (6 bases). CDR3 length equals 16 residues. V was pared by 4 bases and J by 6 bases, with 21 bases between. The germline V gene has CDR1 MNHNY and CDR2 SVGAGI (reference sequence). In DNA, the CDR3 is TGTGCCAGCAGTTTGGGGCCTATTGACAGGTATCATGGCTACACCTTC. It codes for CASSLGPIDRYHGYTF.

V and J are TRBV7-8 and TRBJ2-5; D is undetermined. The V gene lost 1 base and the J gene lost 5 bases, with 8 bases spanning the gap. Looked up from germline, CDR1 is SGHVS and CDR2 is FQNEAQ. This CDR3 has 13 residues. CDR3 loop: CASSLVLWETQYF. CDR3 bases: TGTGCCAGCAGCTTAGTCCTGTGGGAGACCCAGTACTTC.

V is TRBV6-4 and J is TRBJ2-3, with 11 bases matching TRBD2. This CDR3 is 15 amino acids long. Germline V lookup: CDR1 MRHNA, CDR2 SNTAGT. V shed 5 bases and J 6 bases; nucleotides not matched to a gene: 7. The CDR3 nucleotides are TGTGCCAGCAGTCCGTTAGCGGGGGGGCTCGATACGCAGTATTTT. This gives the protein CASSPLAGGLDTQYF.

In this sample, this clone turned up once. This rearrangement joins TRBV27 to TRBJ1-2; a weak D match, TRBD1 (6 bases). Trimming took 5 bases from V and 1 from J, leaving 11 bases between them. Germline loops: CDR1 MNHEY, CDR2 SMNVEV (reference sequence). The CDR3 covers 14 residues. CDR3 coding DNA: TGTGCCAGCAGTCCCGTGGACAGTAACTATGGCTACACCTTC. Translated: CASSPVDSNYGYTF.

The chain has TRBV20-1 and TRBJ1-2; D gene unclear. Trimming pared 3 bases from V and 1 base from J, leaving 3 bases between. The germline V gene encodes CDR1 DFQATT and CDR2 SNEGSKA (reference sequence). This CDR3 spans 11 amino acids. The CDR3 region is CSASLNYGYTF. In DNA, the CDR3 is TGCAGTGCTAGTCTTAACTATGGCTACACCTTC.

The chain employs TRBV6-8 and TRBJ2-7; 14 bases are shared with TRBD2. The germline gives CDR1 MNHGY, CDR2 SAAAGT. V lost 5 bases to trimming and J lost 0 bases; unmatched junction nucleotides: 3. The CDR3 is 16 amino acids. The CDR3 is CASSPTSGRVSYEQYF. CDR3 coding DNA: TGTGCCAGCAGTCCGACTAGCGGGAGGGTCTCCTACGAGCAGTACTTC.

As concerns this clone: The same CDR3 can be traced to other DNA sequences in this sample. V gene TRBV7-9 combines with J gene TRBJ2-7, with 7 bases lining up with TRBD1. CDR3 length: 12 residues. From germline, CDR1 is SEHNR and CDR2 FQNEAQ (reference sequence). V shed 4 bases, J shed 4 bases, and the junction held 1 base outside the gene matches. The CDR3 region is CASSSQGYEQYF. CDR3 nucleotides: TGTGCCAGCAGCTCACAGGGGTACGAGCAGTACTTC.

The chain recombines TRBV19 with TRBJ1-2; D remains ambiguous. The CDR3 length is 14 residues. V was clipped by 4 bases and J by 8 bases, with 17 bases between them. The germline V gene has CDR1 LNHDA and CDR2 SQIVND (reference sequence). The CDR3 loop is CASSTGLLPGGYTF. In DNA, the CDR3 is TGTGCCAGTAGTACCGGGCTCCTCCCCGGGGGCTACACCTTC.

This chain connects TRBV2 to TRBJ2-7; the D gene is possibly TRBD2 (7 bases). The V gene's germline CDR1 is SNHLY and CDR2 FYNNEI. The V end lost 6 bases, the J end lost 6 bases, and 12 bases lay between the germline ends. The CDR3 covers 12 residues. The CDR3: CASRGEGGEQYF. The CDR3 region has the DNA TGTGCCAGCAGGGGGGAGGGGGGCGAGCAGTACTTC. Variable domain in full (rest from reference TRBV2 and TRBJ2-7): EPEVTQTPSHQVTQMGQEVILRCVPISNHLYFYWYRQILGQKVEFLVSFYNNEISEKSEIFDDQFSVERPDGSNFTLKIRSTKLEDSAMYFCASRGEGGEQYFGPGTRLTVT.

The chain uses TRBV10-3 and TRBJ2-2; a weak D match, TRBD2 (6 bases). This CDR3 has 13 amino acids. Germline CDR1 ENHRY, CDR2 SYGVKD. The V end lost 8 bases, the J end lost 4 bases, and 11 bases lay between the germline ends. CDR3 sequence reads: CAIRVAATGELFF. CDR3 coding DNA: TGTGCCATCCGGGTAGCGGCCACCGGGGAGCTGTTTTTT.

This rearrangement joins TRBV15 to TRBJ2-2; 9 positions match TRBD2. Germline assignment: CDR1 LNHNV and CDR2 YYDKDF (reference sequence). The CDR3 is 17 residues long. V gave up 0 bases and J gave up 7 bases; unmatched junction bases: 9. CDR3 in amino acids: CATSRDRSGRSRGELFF. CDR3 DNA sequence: TGTGCCACCAGCAGAGATCGAAGCGGGAGGAGTCGCGGGGAGCTGTTTTTT.

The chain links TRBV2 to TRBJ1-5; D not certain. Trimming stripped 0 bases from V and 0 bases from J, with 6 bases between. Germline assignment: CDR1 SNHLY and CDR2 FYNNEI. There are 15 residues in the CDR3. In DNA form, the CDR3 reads TGTGCCAGCAGTGAAGCCGAATATAGCAATCAGCCCCAGCATTTT. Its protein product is CASSEAEYSNQPQHF.

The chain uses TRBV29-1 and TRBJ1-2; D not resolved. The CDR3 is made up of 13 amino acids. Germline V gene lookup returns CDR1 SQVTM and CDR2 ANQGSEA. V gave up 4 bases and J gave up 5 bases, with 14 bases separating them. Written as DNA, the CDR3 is TGCAGCGTTGGGGGAGGCTTCGCTTATGGCTACACCTTC. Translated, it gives CSVGGGFAYGYTF.

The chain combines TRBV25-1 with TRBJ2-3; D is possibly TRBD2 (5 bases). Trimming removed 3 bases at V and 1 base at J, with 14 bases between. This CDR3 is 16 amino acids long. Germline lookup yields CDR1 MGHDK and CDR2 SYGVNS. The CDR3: CASSDRQTRGTDTQYF. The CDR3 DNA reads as TGTGCCAGCAGTGACCGCCAAACTAGGGGCACAGATACGCAGTATTTT.

The CDR3 DNA follows: TGCAGTTGGGCCCTCCTGGGGGGCTGGGGGAACACCGGGGAGCTGTTTTTT. Translation: CSWALLGGWGNTGELFF. The V and J genes are TRBV29-1 and TRBJ2-2; D could derive from TRBD1 or TRBD2 (6 bases each). The germline gives CDR1 SQVTM, CDR2 ANQGSEA. This CDR3 spans 17 amino acids.

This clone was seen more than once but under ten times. The CDR3 sequence is CASSGDLVGPQHF. The DNA of the CDR3 is TGTGCCAGCAGCGGGGACTTGGTCGGTCCCCAGCATTTT. The chain combines TRBV11-2 with TRBJ1-5; tentative D call: TRBD1 (5 bases). The V gene's germline CDR1 is SGHAT and CDR2 FQNNGV. The CDR3 is 13 residues long. V was clipped by 5 bases and J by 10 bases, with 15 bases between them.

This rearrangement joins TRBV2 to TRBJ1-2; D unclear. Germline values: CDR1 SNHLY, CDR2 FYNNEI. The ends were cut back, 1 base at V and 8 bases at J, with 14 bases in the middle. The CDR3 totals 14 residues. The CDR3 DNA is TGTGCCAGCAGTGAAGGGAATGGGATTGGAGGCTACACCTTC. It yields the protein CASSEGNGIGGYTF.